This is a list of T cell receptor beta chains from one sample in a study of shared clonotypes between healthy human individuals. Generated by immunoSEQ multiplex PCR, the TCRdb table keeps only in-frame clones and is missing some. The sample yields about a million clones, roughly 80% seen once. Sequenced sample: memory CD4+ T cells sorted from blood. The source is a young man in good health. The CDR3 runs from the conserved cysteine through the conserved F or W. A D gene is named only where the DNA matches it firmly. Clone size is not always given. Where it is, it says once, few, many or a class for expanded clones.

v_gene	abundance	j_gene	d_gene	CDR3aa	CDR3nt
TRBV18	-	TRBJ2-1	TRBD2	CASSVAGGPGGEQFF	TGTGCCAGCTCCGTAGCGGGGGGACCGGGCGGTGAGCAGTTCTTC
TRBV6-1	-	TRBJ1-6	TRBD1	CASSEAVQGNSPLHF	TGTGCCAGCAGTGAAGCGGTACAGGGGAATTCACCCCTCCACTTT
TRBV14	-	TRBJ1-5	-	CASSQDGTVPLPQHF	TGTGCCAGCAGCCAAGATGGAACAGTTCCCCTGCCCCAGCATTTT
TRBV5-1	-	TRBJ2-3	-	CASSVVADTTDTQYF	TGCGCCAGCAGCGTGGTAGCGGACACCACAGATACGCAGTATTTT
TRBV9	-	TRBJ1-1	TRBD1	CASSPRQGGNTEAFF	TGTGCCAGCAGCCCTCGACAGGGGGGGAACACTGAAGCTTTCTTT
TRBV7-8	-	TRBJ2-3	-	CASSLAGGFTDTQYF	TGTGCCAGCAGCTTAGCGGGGGGCTTCACAGATACGCAGTATTTT
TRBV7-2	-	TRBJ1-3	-	CASSVGGVGRGGGNTIYF	TGTGCCAGCAGCGTAGGGGGAGTAGGCAGGGGCGGTGGAAACACCATATATTTT
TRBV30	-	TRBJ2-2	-	CAWSGTWSNTGELFF	TGTGCCTGGAGTGGGACATGGTCGAACACCGGGGAGCTGTTTTTT
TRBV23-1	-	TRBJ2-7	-	CASSQSYRALYEQYF	TGCGCCAGCAGTCAATCTTACAGGGCCCTATACGAGCAGTACTTC
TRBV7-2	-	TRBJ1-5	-	CASSLEGRVDAPQHF	TGTGCCAGCAGCTTAGAGGGCAGGGTGGACGCGCCCCAGCATTTT
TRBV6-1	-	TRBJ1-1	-	CATEHPVGYTEAFF	TGTGCCACCGAACACCCGGTTGGGTACACTGAAGCTTTCTTT
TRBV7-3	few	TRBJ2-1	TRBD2	CASSFGKGTSIHEQFF	TGTGCCAGCAGCTTTGGGAAAGGGACTAGCATTCATGAGCAGTTCTTC
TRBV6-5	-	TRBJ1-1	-	CASGSGPISNTEAFF	TGTGCCAGCGGGTCGGGACCCATATCGAACACTGAAGCTTTCTTT
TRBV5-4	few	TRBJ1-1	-	CASSLSLTNTEAFF	TGTGCCAGCAGCTTGTCCCTCACCAACACTGAAGCTTTCTTT
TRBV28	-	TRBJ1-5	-	CASNPHSNQPQHF	TGTGCCAGCAACCCCCATAGCAATCAGCCCCAGCATTTT
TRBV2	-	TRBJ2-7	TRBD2	CASSIAGGNYEQYF	TGTGCCAGCTCAATAGCGGGAGGGAACTACGAGCAGTACTTC
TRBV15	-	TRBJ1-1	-	CATSRGTEPNTEAFF	TGTGCCACCAGCAGAGGAACCGAACCGAACACTGAAGCTTTCTTT
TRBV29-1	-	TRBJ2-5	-	CSVEGLRGWETQYF	TGCAGCGTTGAGGGACTCAGGGGTTGGGAGACCCAGTACTTC
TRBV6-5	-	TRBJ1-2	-	CASSYSDRTNYGYTF	TGTGCCAGCAGTTACTCTGACAGAACTAACTATGGCTACACCTTC
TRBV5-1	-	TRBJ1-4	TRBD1	CASSSGGTNEKLFF	TGCGCCAGCAGCTCAGGGGGCACTAATGAAAAACTGTTTTTT
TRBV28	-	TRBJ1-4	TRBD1	CASSSLTGMGEKLFF	TGTGCCAGCAGTTCCTTGACAGGGATGGGTGAAAAACTGTTTTTT
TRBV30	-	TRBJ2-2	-	CAWSGLSNTGELFF	TGTGCCTGGAGCGGGCTCTCTAACACCGGGGAGCTGTTTTTT
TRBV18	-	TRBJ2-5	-	CASSPGQETQYF	TGTGCCAGCTCACCGGGTCAAGAGACCCAGTACTTC
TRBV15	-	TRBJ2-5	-	CATQSGLDLSETQYF	TGTGCCACCCAGTCCGGTCTGGATTTGTCGGAGACCCAGTACTTC
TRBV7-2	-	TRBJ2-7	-	CASREPTSYEQYF	TGTGCCAGCAGGGAGCCGACTAGTTACGAGCAGTACTTC
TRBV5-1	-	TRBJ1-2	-	CASSLEFNYGYTF	TGCGCCAGCAGCTTGGAATTTAACTATGGCTACACCTTC
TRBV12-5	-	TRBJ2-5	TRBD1	CASGMGQGSETQYF	TGTGCTAGTGGTATGGGACAGGGAAGTGAGACCCAGTACTTC
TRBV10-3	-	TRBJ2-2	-	CAISESAENTGELFF	TGTGCCATCAGTGAGTCGGCAGAAAACACCGGGGAGCTGTTTTTT
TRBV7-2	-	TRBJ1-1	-	CASSSQAAGNTEAFF	TGTGCCAGCAGCTCTCAAGCCGCAGGTAACACTGAAGCTTTCTTT
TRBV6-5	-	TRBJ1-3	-	CASSYSWLTSGNTIYF	TGTGCCAGCAGTTACTCGTGGCTGACCTCTGGAAACACCATATATTTT
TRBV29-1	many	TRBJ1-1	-	CSVEDEGGTEAFF	TGCAGCGTTGAAGATGAGGGAGGCACTGAAGCTTTCTTT
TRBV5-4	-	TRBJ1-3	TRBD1	CASSLPGQGNTIYF	TGTGCCAGCAGCTTACCCGGACAGGGTAACACCATATATTTT
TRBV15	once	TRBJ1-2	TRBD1	CATSREIQGAVGYTF	TGTGCCACCAGCAGGGAAATACAGGGGGCTGTAGGCTACACCTTC
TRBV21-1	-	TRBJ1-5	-	CASTGTGVSQPQHF	TGTGCCAGCACCGGGACAGGGGTTAGTCAGCCCCAGCATTTT
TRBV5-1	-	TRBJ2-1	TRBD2	CASSSSGRGNEQFF	TGCGCCAGCAGCTCTAGCGGGAGGGGGAATGAGCAGTTCTTC
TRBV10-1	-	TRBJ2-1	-	CASRPSRQGGMFF	TGCGCCAGCAGGCCTTCCCGGCAGGGGGGTATGTTCTTC
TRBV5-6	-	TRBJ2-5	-	CASSLSMETQYF	TGTGCCAGCAGCTTGTCAATGGAGACCCAGTACTTC
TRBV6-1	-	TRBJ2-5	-	CASSEEVRGQETQYF	TGTGCCAGCAGTGAAGAAGTCAGGGGACAAGAGACCCAGTACTTC